This T cell receptor beta chain came from a study of cytomegalovirus exposure and HLA in healthy donors. V was pared by 7 bases and J by 0 bases, with 5 bases of the junction left unmatched. Germline loops: CDR1 MNHNS, CDR2 SASEGT. CDR3 length equals 14 residues. A word on this clone: The antigen is unknown.

This PCR relied on a set of 60 Vbeta primers and 13 Jbeta primers. Clones were sequenced by immunoSEQ multiplex PCR, and TCRdb holds only the in-frame ones, with some missing. The sample holds about 210,000 clones; around 86% are singletons and the top ten take 10% to 13%. General study results and limits: A later analysis linked a missense variant in DCLRE1C to the trimming of TCR beta V and J genes. The HLA-A and HLA-B alleles of most subjects were reportedly predicted accurately from TCR beta sequences. Rare TCR sequences predominated, though certain public TCRs were found in many donors.

The specimen sequenced was PBMCs. This rearrangement joins TRBV6-1 to TRBJ2-7, with 8 bases matching TRBD1. This clonotype was obtained from a woman aged 45-59 years in good health and CMV-seropositive. The CDR3 loop reads CASNLRGPSYEQYF. CDR3 coding DNA: TGTGCCAGCAACCTCAGGGGGCCCTCCTACGAGCAGTACTTC.